This TCR beta chain is drawn from a study of graft-versus-host responses after intestinal transplantation. Study in general: Recipients underwent multivisceral, liver-intestinal, or isolated intestinal transplants. Every recipient had anti-thymocyte globulin induction and 3 to 4 years of tacrolimus plus steroids. Study-wide findings and caveats: Recipient marrow harbored GvH clones, some of which surfaced first in ileum or blood.

This table comes from immunoSEQ multiplex PCR, and its TCRdb copy is limited to in-frame clones, with some not included. This table holds tens of thousands of clones, roughly 92% found once. Concerning this clone itself: What it binds is not known.

The V segment lost 7 bases and the J segment 5 bases; nucleotides outside the gene matches: 16. The CDR3 runs 16 residues. Per germline, CDR1 SGHRS and CDR2 YFSETQ. The V and J genes are TRBV5-1 and TRBJ2-7, with 9 bases that match TRBD1. Sequenced here: unstimulated CD4+ T cells sorted from spleen or lymph node cells, sampled before intestinal transplant. The TCR originated in a human donor who received an intestinal transplant. The CDR3 nucleotides are TGCGCCAGCGGATCGTTAACCGGGACAGGGTTCCACGAGCAGTACTTC. The encoded protein is CASGSLTGTGFHEQYF.